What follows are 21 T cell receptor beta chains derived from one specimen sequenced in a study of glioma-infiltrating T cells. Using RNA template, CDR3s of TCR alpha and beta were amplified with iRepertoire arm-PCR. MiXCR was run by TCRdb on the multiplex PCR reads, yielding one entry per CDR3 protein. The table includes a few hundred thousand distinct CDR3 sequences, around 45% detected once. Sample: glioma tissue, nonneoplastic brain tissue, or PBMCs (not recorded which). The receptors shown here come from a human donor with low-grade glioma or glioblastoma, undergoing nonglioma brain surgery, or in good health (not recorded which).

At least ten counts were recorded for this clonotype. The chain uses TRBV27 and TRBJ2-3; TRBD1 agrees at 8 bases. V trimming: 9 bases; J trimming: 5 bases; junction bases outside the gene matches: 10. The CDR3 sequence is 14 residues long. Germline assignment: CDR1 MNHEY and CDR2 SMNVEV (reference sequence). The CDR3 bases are TGTGCCAGTGCGAGACAGGGGTTTGAAGATACGCAGTATTTT. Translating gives CASARQGFEDTQYF.

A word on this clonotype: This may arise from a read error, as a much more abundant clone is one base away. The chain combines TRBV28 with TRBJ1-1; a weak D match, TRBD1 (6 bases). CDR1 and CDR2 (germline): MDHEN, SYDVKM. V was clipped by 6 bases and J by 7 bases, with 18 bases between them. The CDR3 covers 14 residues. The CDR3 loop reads CASRTCTGKFEAFF. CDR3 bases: TGTGCCAGCAGAACTTGTACAGGGAAGTTTGAAGCTTTCTTT.

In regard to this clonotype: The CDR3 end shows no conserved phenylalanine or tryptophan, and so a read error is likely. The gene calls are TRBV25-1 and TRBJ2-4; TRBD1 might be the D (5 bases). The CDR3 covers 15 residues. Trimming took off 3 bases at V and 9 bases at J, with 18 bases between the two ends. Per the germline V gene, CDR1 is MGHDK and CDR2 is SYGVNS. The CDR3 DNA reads TGTGCCAGCAGTGACTCTACAGGAGAATCGAGCATTCAGTACTCC. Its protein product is CASSDSTGESSIQYS.

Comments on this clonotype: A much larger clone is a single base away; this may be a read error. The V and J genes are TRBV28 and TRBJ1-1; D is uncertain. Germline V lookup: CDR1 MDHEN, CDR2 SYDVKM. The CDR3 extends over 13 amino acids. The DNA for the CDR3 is TGTTCCAGCAGTTTTAGAATGAACACTGAAGCTTTCTTT. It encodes CSSSFRMNTEAFF.

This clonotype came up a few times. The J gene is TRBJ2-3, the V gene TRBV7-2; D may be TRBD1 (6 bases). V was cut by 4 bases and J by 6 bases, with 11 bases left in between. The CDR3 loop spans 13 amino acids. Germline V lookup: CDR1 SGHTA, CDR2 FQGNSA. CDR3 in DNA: TGTGCCAGCAGCTCTCAGGGGCAGGATACGCAGTATTTT. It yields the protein CASSSQGQDTQYF. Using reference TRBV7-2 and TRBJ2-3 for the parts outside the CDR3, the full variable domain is GAGVSQSPSNKVTEKGKDVELRCDPISGHTALYWYRQSLGQGLEFLIYFQGNSAPDKSGLPSDRFSAERTGGSVSTLTIQRTQQEDSAVYLCASSSQGQDTQYFGPGTRLTVL.

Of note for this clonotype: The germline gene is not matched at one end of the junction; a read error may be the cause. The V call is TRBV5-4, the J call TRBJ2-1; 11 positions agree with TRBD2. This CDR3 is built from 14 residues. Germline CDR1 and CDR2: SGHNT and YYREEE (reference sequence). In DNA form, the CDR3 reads TGCGCCAGCGGGATAGCGGGAGGGCCCGATGAGCAGTCCTTC. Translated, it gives CASGIAGGPDEQSF. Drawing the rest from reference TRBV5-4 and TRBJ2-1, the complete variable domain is ETGVTQSPTHLIKTRGQQVTLRCSSQSGHNTVSWYQQALGQGPQFIFQYYREEENGRGNFPPRFSGLQFPNYSSELNVNALELDDSALYLCASGIAGGPDEQSFGPGTRLTVL.

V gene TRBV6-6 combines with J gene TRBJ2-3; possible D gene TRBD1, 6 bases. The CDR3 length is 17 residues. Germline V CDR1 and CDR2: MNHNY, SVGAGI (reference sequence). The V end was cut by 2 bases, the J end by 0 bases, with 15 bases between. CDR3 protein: CASSYTGLARSTDTQYF. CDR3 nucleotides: TGTGCCAGCAGTTACACAGGGCTAGCCAGGAGCACAGATACGCAGTATTTT.

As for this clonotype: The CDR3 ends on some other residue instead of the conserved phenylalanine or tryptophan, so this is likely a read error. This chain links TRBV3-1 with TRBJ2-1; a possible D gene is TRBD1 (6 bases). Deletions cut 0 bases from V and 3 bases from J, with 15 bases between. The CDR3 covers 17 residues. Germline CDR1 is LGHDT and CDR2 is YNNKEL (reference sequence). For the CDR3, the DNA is TGTGCCAGCAGCCAAGATGCAGGGGCCGTTTTCTACAATGAGCAGTTCCTC. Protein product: CASSQDAGAVFYNEQFL.

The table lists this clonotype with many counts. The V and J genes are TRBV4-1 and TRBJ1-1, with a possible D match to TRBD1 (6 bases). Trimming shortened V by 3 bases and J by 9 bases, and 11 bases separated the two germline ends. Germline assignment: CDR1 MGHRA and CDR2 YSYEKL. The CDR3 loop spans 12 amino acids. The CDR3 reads CASSQGTWQAFF. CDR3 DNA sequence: TGCGCCAGCAGCCAGGGGACATGGCAAGCTTTCTTT.

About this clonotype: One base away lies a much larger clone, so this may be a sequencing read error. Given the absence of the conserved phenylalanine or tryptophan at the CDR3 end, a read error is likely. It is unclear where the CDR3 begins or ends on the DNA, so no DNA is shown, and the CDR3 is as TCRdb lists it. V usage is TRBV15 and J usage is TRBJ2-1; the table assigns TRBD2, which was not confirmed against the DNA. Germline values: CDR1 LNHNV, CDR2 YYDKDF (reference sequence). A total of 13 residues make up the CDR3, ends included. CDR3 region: CATSLIAGGQNFL.

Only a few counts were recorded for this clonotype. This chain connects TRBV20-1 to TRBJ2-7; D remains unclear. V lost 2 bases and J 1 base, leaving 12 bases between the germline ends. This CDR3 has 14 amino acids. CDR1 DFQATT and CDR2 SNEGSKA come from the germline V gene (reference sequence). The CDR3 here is CSARPPVASYEQYF. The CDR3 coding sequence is TGCAGTGCTAGACCCCCGGTCGCGTCCTACGAGCAGTACTTC.

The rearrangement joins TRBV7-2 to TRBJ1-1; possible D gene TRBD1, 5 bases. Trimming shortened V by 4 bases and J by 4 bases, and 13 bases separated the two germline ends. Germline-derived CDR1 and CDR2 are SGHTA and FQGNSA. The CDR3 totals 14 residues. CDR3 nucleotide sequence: TGTGCCAGCAGCTCCCAGCGGGGGGGCACTGAAGCTTTCTTT. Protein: CASSSQRGGTEAFF.

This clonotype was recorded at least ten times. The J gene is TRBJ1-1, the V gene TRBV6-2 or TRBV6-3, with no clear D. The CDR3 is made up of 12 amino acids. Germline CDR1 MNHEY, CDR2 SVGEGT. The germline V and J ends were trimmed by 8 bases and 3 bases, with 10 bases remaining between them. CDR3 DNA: TGTGCCAGCGCCCGTATGTACACTGAAGCTTTCTTT. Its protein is CASARMYTEAFF.

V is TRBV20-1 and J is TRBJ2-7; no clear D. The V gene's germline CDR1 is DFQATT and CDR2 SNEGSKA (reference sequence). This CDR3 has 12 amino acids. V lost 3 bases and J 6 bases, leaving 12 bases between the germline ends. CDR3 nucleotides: TGCAGTGCTAGTTCTGAGAAGCGCGAGCAGTACTTC. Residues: CSASSEKREQYF.

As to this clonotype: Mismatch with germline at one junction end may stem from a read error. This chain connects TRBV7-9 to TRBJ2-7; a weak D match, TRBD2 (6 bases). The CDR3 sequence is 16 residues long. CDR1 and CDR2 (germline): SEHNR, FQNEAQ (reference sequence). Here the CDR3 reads CASSSEGAGSTYEQCF. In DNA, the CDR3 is TGTGCCAGCAGCTCAGAGGGTGCGGGATCGACCTACGAGCAGTGCTTC. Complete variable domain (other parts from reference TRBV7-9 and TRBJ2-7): DTGVSQNPRHKITKRGQNVTFRCDPISEHNRLYWYRQTLGQGPEFLTYFQNEAQLEKSRLLSDRFSAERPKGSFSTLEIQRTEQGDSAMYLCASSSEGAGSTYEQCFGPGTRLTVT.

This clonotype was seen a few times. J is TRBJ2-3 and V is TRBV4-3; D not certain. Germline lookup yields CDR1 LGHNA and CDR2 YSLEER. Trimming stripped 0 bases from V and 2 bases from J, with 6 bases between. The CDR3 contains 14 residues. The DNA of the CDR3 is TGCGCCAGCAGCCAAGATGGCCACACAGATACGCAGTATTTT. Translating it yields CASSQDGHTDTQYF.

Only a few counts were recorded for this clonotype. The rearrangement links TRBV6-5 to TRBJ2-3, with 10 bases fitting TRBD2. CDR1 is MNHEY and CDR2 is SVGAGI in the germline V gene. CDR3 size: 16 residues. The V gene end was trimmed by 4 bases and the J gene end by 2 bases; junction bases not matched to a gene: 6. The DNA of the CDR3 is TGTGCCAGCAGTTTGGGACTAGCGAGACCCACAGATACGCAGTATTTT. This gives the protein CASSLGLARPTDTQYF.

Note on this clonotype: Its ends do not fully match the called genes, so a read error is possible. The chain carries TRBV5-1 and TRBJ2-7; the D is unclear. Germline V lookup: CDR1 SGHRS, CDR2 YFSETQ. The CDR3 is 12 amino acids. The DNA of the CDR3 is TGCGCCAGCAGCCTTAACTCCTCCGAGCAGTACTTC. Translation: CASSLNSSEQYF.

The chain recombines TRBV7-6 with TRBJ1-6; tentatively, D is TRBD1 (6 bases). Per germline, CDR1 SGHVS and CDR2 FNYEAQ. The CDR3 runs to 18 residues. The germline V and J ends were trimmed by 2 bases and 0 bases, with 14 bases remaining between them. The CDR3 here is CASSLRQEASSYNSPLHF. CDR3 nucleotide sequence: TGTGCCAGCAGCTTAAGACAGGAGGCGAGCTCCTATAATTCACCCCTCCACTTT.

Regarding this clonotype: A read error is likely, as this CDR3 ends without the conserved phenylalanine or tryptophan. The CDR3 loop reads CASGEALRSGSVGETQYL. The DNA for the CDR3 is TGTGCCAGCGGTGAAGCGCTTCGTAGCGGGAGTGTTGGAGAGACCCAGTACCTC. The J gene is TRBJ2-5, the V gene TRBV6-1, with 9 bases fitting TRBD2. Germline V gene data show CDR1 as MNHNS and CDR2 as SASEGT. The CDR3 contains 18 residues.

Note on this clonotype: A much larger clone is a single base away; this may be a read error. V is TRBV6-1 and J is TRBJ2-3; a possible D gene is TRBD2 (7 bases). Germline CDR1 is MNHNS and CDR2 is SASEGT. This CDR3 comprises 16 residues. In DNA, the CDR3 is TGTGCCAGCAGTGCCGGGAGATGGGGGGGCACAGATACGCGGTATTTT. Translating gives CASSAGRWGGTDTRYF.